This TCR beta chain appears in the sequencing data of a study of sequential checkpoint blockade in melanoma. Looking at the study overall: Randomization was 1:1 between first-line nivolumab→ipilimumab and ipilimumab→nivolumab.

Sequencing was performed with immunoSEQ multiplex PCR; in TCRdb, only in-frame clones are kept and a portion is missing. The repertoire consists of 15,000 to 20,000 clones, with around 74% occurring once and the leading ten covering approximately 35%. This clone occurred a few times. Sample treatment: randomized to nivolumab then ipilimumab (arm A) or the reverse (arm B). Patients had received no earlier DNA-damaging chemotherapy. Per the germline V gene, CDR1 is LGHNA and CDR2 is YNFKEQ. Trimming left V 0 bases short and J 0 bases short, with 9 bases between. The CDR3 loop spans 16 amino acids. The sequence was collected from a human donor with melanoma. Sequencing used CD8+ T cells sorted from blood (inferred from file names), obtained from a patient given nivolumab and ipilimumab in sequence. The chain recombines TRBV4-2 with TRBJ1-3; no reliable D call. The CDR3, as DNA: TGTGCCAGCAGCCAAGAAGAAAACAGCTCTGGAAACACCATATATTTT. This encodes CASSQEENSSGNTIYF.